These T cell receptor beta chains were read from a single sample in a study of T cells in tuberculosis. Repertoires were generated with immunoSEQ multiplex PCR, while TCRdb's copy carries only in-frame clones and drops some. This table holds about 28,000 clones, 90% found once. Sequencing was performed on PBMCs. The receptors shown here come from a donor aged 10-29 years with latent tuberculosis or without tuberculosis infection. Each CDR3 is given without its conserved first and last residue. Expanded clones are given a class, and other clones once, few, many or no size at all.

-	TRBV27	ASSQGGLRMGGYT
-	TRBV10-3	AISLREAGNTIY
-	TRBV7-8	ASSLPPGTNEKLF
-	TRBV7-2	ASSFNKGTGGGTQY
-	TRBV6-6	ASNNDRGDSPLH
-	TRBV7-2	ASSLAMTGGRQETQY
-	TRBV28	ASSLWGAEKLF
-	TRBV11-2	ASLAGTDTQY
once	TRBV2	ASSEDGNYGYT
-	TRBV7-9	ASSLPGIPYNEQF
-	TRBV6-5	ASRTNRQGWTEAF
-	TRBV28	ASSFLTGAYYEQY
-	TRBV5-6	ASSSERAYNEQF
-	TRBV29-1	SVQSDSGNTIY
-	TRBV10-3	AISRTGQGIYNEQF
-	TRBV29-1	SVVRSGNEKLF
-	TRBV5-6	ASSRQTDRVQETQY
-	TRBV6-1	ASQEGGGAGREQF
-	TRBV4-1	ASSQDPSWSYEQY
-	TRBV10-3	AISESREPQH
-	TRBV11-2	ASSLLGTRQETQY
once	TRBV9	ASTRYGGYNEQF
-	TRBV29-1	SAYKQGSETQY
-	TRBV2	ASSRTSGAADTQY
once	TRBV6-1	ASSERTGQGYFQFAKNIQY
-	TRBV28	ASSSPARTGPWGDGYT
-	TRBV14	ASSPRSPPSYGNTGELF
-	TRBV2	ASSFGLAGGHEQF
once	TRBV6-6	ASSRDSGNEKLF
once	TRBV28	ASSFGTVQPQH
-	TRBV7-9	ASSDRTRQGDYGYT
-	TRBV5-1	ASSRRQGSYNEQF
-	TRBV10-3	ATGGTSSSTDTQY
-	TRBV5-4	ASSSARTGAGTEAF
-	TRBV5-6	ASSRGGGDTQY
-	TRBV7-2	ASSLTGIQETQY
once	TRBV30	AWGIRNKNTEAF
-	TRBV7-2	ASSQGTAANYGYT
-	TRBV27	ASAAGTSGRGTDTQY
once	TRBV7-8	ASSSREIGGPTNTEAF
-	TRBV7-9	ASSLGTYNEQF
-	TRBV18	ASSPAGGNSPLH
once	TRBV27	ASSPRPSAYTDTQY
-	TRBV19	ASNIGTGTHEQF
-	TRBV18	ASSPSGHPGQGREKLF
once	TRBV14	ASSQGQGTALRGYT
-	TRBV2	ASSDPGGGHNSPLH
-	TRBV7-9	ASSFPGRGIVGELF
-	TRBV9	ASSVSWGAGANVLT
-	TRBV11-2	ASSSLEGLNEQF
-	TRBV19	ASSIFPGQASYEQY
-	TRBV5-1	ASSTGMVLQETQY
-	TRBV29-1	SVDGNSYGYT
-	TRBV5-1	ASSVQGNTEAF
-	TRBV7-2	ASRLAGGPLDTQY
-	TRBV6-1	ATKGARRNTEAF
-	TRBV7-6	ASSASPTGEQY
-	TRBV7-2	ASGASLENEKLF
once	TRBV6-4	ASSDGSGGTDTQY
-	TRBV5-1	ASSLVAGATTDTQY